This T cell receptor beta chain was identified during a study of regulatory T cells in long-lasting Graves disease (dated by TCRdb to about 2021). Regarding the complete study: Antithyroid drugs had been taken for less than 3 months by newly diagnosed Graves' disease patients. Peripheral blood TCR sequencing and RNA sequencing compared persistent Graves' disease patients with newly diagnosed Graves' disease patients. The study took place in China and was registered as a clinical trial. A total of about 33 samples underwent TCR sequencing, from about 13 patients with persistent Graves' disease and roughly 20 patients with newly diagnosed Graves' disease. Here is what the overall study found, with its caveats: The small sample size was acknowledged by the authors as a limitation that may reduce accuracy. Only the TCR beta chain was sequenced and analyzed. Persistent patients shared more public clonotypes among themselves (around 2,800) than newly diagnosed patients did (over 950). Only peripheral blood was studied, because thyroid tissue, the primary lesion, was inaccessible. Preferential use of TRBV28, TRBJ1-2 and TRBJ2-5 was observed in persistent disease, whereas TRBV20-1 and TRBJ2-1 were favored in newly diagnosed disease. Compared with newly diagnosed patients, persistent Graves' disease patients had lower TCR Shannon entropy and fewer highly expanded clones, which suggests clonal expansion.

Taken with the paper, the label for time point translates to: newly diagnosed GD, antithyroid drugs for less than 3 months. RNA was extracted from PBMCs in TRIzol for both TCR sequencing and RNA sequencing. Graves' disease was diagnosed according to American Thyroid Association guidelines. Patients were recruited from an endocrinology department in Xi'an, China. Each patient gave about 8.1 milliliters of peripheral blood, collected in an EDTA anticoagulant tube. Ficoll Paque Plus density gradient separation was used to isolate PBMCs, and no further T cell sorting was performed. An Agilent 2100 Bioanalyzer and agarose gel were used to assess RNA quality, and a NanoDrop 2000 was used to measure RNA concentration. The junction carries 3 bases between V and J, which are trimmed by 5 bases and 2 bases respectively. In the germline V gene, CDR1 corresponds to SGHRS and CDR2 to YFSETQ. From cysteine to phenylalanine, the CDR3 is 11 amino acids long. Solely the CDR3 DNA is kept, with 33 bases framed from the first base.

The method behind the library was multiplex PCR. The instrument given in TCRdb is Illumina HiSeq 4000. iRepertoire HTBI primers and Arm-PCR amplification of CDR3 regions were used to construct TCR beta libraries. Gel purification was performed on PCR products prior to sequencing. The source study handled its data this way. Gene usage analysis of CDR3 amino acid clonotypes used the approximately 62 TRBV and more than 13 TRBJ segments found across samples. COPE and FqMerger were used to merge filtered high-quality paired reads into contigs. BLAST was used to align contigs to IMGT TRBV, TRBD and TRBJ reference genes, and CDR3 was defined according to IMGT. Clonotypes above 0.1% frequency were classified as highly expanded clones. Repertoire diversity was measured by Shannon entropy, and V-J evenness by the Gini coefficient. Clonotypes shared by more than one individual were considered public. TCRdb reprocessed the public reads (quality trimming at Q25 with fastp, clone calling with MiXCR) and kept in-frame beta chains. CDR3 protein duplicates are merged, each entry listing the most common genes and DNA. Here the V and J calls rest on TCRdb's processing, not on the authors' analysis. Present in this sample are approximately 480,000 distinct CDR3 sequences, 15% to 20% of which were seen just once. Roughly an eighth of the sample is in the top ten clones.

This clonotype appeared many times. Its antigen is unknown. Per-nucleotide qualities are absent, and no much larger clonotype sits a single base away. The same data also went into a second study, on T cells in Graves' hyperthyroidism and ophthalmopathy. Per the second study: Stable Graves' hyperthyroidism was defined as the absence of progression to ophthalmopathy over 18 months of follow-up. Hyperthyroidism patients were newly diagnosed, had a disease duration of under 2 months, and were aged 18 to 65 years. Patients with uncontrolled infections, other autoimmune diseases, pregnancy or lactation were excluded. Diagnoses were established on the basis of clinical symptoms, serum thyroxine and TRAb, thyroid ultrasound, and orbital computed tomography. The first round of RT-PCR for the TCR CDR3 was performed with the HTBI primer set and the Qiagen OneStep RT-PCR kit. Most expanded thyroid clonotypes (frequency above 0.001) were also found in blood, which suggests that blood repertoires may mirror thyroid immune responses. A model built on a 13 V-J signature distinguished ophthalmopathy from stable hyperthyroidism, reaching roughly 88% sensitivity and 81.08% specificity in cross-validation and 80%/75% in testing. In validation, progression to ophthalmopathy was predicted by the model with about 70% sensitivity and 72% to 85% specificity, a median of about 6 months before onset. TCR V-J signatures able to tell the groups apart were searched for in a discovery cohort of around 95 patients, of whom 43 had Graves' ophthalmopathy and roughly 58 had stable Graves' hyperthyroidism. Prospective prediction of ophthalmopathy was tested in an independent validation cohort consisting of some 18 hyperthyroidism patients and around 16 patients who later progressed to ophthalmopathy. The approximately 100 discovery patients were randomly split 7:3 into training and test sets. Thyroid tissue and blood T-cell repertoires from six or seven Graves' hyperthyroidism patients were also compared in the study. After blood sampling, hyperthyroidism patients were treated with methimazole at a starting dose of 30 mg daily, and ophthalmopathy patients were treated with high-dose intravenous methylprednisolone. The libraries were constructed in a second round of multiplex PCR and then size-selected and purified. Paired-end sequencing of the libraries was performed with 100 bp reads on an Illumina HiSeq2000. SOAPnuke was used to process the raw data, with reads discarded if the reads contained adapters or uncalled bases, had a mean Phred below 15, or lacked an exact constant-primer or identifier match. High-quality paired reads were merged with COPE v1.2.5, and unique nucleotide sequences were defined as clonotypes. MiTCR v1.1 was used to align clonotypes to the IMGT TRBV, TRBD and TRBJ reference segments. Analysis was restricted to V-J combinations with a frequency above 0.0001, which covered approximately 99% of repertoires. A TCS score was defined as the ratio between F50 (clonal expansion) and ExV (chaos), using BLOSUM62-based TCRdist between CDR3 peptides within each V-J. Welch's t-statistics and random forest reduced approximately 520 V-J features to roughly 13, which were used in a naive Bayes classifier (R e1071). No statistical method was used to set the sample size in advance, and investigators knew the group allocation. The paper describes TCR Vbeta CDR3 sequencing of roughly 130 peripheral blood samples, made up of about 41 ophthalmopathy patients, 70 to 75 hyperthyroidism patients and around 17 progressor patients.

This clonotype originated in a man aged 40-55 years with Graves disease. Donor details come from another sample of the same person, matched by shared clones. This specimen consisted of peripheral blood mononuclear cells (PBMCs), obtained at new diagnosis, from a patient treated with antithyroid drugs. The chain employs TRBV5-1 and TRBJ2-3; the D segment cannot be called with confidence. The CDR3 here reads CASSDTDTQYF. The nucleotide sequence is given as TGCGCCAGCAGTGACACAGATACGCAGTATTTT. The variable domain in full, with residues beyond the CDR3 obtained from the reference TRBV5-1 and TRBJ2-3 genes, is KAGVTQTPRYLIKTRGQQVTLSCSPISGHRSVSWYQQTPGQGLQFLFEYFSETQRNKGNFPGRFSGRQFSNSRSEMNVSTLELGDSALYLCASSDTDTQYFGPGTRLTVL.